This TCR beta chain was sequenced for a study of control samples from healthy donors and cancer patients. Germline loops: CDR1 DFQATT, CDR2 SNEGSKA (reference sequence). This CDR3 is built from 17 residues. Trimming took 3 bases from V and 5 from J; bases not matched to a gene: 15. The repertoire was sequenced with immunoSEQ multiplex PCR; TCRdb's copy has only in-frame clones and lacks some. The table includes 100,000 to 150,000 clones, approximately 89% detected once. This clonotype was obtained from a man younger than 35 in good health. Material for sequencing was blood. The genes are TRBV20-1 and TRBJ2-5, with TRBD2 matching over 10 bases. The chain's CDR3 is CSASGLAGALVSETQYF. The CDR3 DNA reads TGCAGTGCTAGTGGGCTAGCGGGAGCGCTTGTCTCGGAGACCCAGTACTTC.